The clone carrying this T cell receptor beta chain has a count of ten or more. RNA transcripts gave rise to amplified TCR beta CDR3 regions. First-round RT-PCR targeting the TCR CDR3 was performed with the HTBI primer set. Using its own MiXCR run on the multiplex PCR reads, TCRdb lists one record per CDR3 protein. The sample has about 260,000 distinct CDR3 sequences, around 20% seen once. CDR1 and CDR2 (germline): SGHRS, YFSETQ. The CDR3 runs 14 residues. The ends were cut back, 1 base at V and 0 bases at J, with 7 bases in the middle. This specimen belongs to a study of T cells in Graves' hyperthyroidism and ophthalmopathy.

Sequenced sample: blood. The sequence derives from a man aged 30 to 39 with Graves' ophthalmopathy. The J gene is TRBJ1-2, the V gene TRBV5-1; D gene uncertain. Written as DNA, the CDR3 is TGCGCCAGCAGCTTGCGGGAAGCTAACTATGGCTACACCTTC. This encodes CASSLREANYGYTF.